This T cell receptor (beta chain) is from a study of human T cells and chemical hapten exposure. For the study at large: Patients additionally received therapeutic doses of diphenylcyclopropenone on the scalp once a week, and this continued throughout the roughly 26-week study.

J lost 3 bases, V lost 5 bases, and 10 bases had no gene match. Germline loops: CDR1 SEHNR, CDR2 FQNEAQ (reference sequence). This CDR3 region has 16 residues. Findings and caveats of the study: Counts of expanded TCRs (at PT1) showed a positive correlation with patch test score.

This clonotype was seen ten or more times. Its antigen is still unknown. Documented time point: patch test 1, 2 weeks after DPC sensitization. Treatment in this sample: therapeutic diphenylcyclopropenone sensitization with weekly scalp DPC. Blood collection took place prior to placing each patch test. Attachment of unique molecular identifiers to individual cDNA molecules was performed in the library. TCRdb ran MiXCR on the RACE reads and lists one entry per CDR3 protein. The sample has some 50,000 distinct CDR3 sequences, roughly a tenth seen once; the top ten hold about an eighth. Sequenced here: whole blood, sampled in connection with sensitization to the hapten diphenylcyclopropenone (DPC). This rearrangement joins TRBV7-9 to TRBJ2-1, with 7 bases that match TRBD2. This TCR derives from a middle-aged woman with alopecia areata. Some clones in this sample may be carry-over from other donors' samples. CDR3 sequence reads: CASSAPVSGVYNEQFF. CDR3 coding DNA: TGTGCCAGCAGCGCACCCGTAAGCGGGGTCTACAATGAGCAGTTCTTC.